This T cell receptor beta chain is drawn from a study of T cell changes during pregnancy in multiple sclerosis (dated by TCRdb to the late 2010s). With regard to the full study: Changes in the T cell repertoire over the course of pregnancy were examined in this study in women with multiple sclerosis.

Receptors were amplified or captured by the immunoSEQ multiplex PCR assay. TCRdb mirrors the immuneACCESS table, restricted to in-frame sequences. Some clones are absent from its copies; in checked studies, under half trace to an unresolved V gene, and the reason for the others is unknown. The sample records some 100,000 clones, approximately 94% of which are singletons. The ten biggest clones cover around 0.96% of the sample. With respect to this clone: Its target antigen remains unknown. It has no much larger one-base neighbor in the sample; base qualities were not kept.

According to the germline V gene (reference sequence), CDR1 reads GTSNPN and CDR2 reads SVGIG. The CDR3 has 13 amino acids, counting the end cysteine and phenylalanine. Just the 39-base CDR3 DNA is kept, in frame starting at base 1. Unmatched junction bases come to 6, with V trimmed by 3 bases and J by 6 bases. The starting material was peripheral blood, obtained before pregnancy. This TCR was recovered from a female donor with multiple sclerosis, enrolled in a pregnancy study. Recombination connected TRBV30 to TRBJ1-2; the junction holds 8 bases that match TRBD1. The DNA is as follows: TGTGCCTGGAGGAGGACAGGGTGGGATGGCTACACCTTC. The encoded protein is CAWRRTGWDGYTF.